This T cell receptor (beta chain) was captured in a study of T cell responses to AZD1222 COVID-19 vaccine. General study points: The donors showed a predominance of white British ancestry and of females, with possible underestimation of clonal diversity.

The repertoire was sequenced with immunoSEQ multiplex PCR; TCRdb's copy has only in-frame clones and lacks some. The sample consists of 55,000 to 75,000 clones, about 88% of them appearing once. The germline V gene encodes CDR1 MNHEY and CDR2 SMNVEV (reference sequence). This CDR3 has 15 residues. V lost 0 bases to trimming and J lost 3 bases; unmatched junction nucleotides: 2. This clone was seen once. Its antigen is not known. The material was peripheral blood, obtained on day 0 of AZD1222 vaccination. This clonotype was sampled from an adult in good health. The chain has TRBV27 and TRBJ1-1; 9 nucleotides agree with TRBD1. The CDR3 spells CASSLSGTGHTEAFF. In DNA form, the CDR3 reads TGTGCCAGCAGTTTATCGGGGACAGGGCACACTGAAGCTTTCTTT.